This passage covers 4 T cell receptor beta chains from one sample sequenced in a study of blood T cell repertoires in COVID-19. The data were produced by immunoSEQ multiplex PCR, yet TCRdb's version contains in-frame clones alone and is incomplete. The repertoire has approximately 64,000 clones, over 65% of them found once; the top ten carry approximately 0.8%. Sequenced: peripheral blood. The receptors derive from a woman aged 70-85 years with acute or convalescent COVID-19.

This clone was seen a handful of times. The chain carries TRBV3-1 (or the pseudogene TRBV3-2) and TRBJ2-7; D possibly corresponds to TRBD2 (6 bases). Trimming left V 4 bases short and J 2 bases short, with 12 bases between. Germline V gives CDR1 LGHDT, CDR2 YNNKEL (reference sequence). The CDR3 consists of 14 residues. CDR3 loop: CASSLAGPTYEQYF. The CDR3 nucleotides read TGTGCCAGCAGCCTTGCGGGACCTACCTACGAGCAGTACTTC.

As to this clone: The same CDR3 can be traced to other DNA sequences in this sample. The chain is built from TRBV14 and TRBJ1-1; TRBD1 agrees at 8 bases. The CDR3 runs 13 residues. Germline V gene data show CDR1 as SGHDN and CDR2 as FVKESK. Unmatched junction bases numbered 4, after V lost 5 bases and J lost 5 bases. CDR3 nucleotide sequence: TGTGCCAGCAGCGGCACAGGGGGGACTGAAGCTTTCTTT. This codes for CASSGTGGTEAFF. The variable domain in full, completed from reference TRBV14 and TRBJ1-1, reads EAGVTQFPSHSVIEKGQTVTLRCDPISGHDNLYWYRRVMGKEIKFLLHFVKESKQDESGMPNNRFLAERTGGTYSTLKVQPAELEDSGVYFCASSGTGGTEAFFGQGTRLTVV.

The rearrangement joins TRBV2 to TRBJ2-2; 7 bases fit TRBD2. CDR3 length: 14 residues. Losses at the gene ends were 7 bases for V and 2 bases for J; bases not matched to a gene: 4. Germline CDR1 and CDR2: SNHLY and FYNNEI. Here the CDR3 DNA reads TGTGCCAGCAAGGCGGGGGAAAACACCGGGGAGCTGTTTTTT. It translates to CASKAGENTGELFF.

The chain employs TRBV28 and TRBJ2-7; TRBD2 aligns across 10 bases. The germline gives CDR1 MDHEN, CDR2 SYDVKM. CDR3 size: 16 residues. The trim removed 5 bases at V and 6 bases at J, leaving 13 bases unmatched. The CDR3 here is CASSDFGSGREGEQYF. The CDR3 DNA reads as TGTGCCAGCAGTGACTTTGGGAGCGGGAGGGAGGGCGAGCAGTACTTC.